The 30 T cell receptor beta chains below all came from one sample that was sequenced in a study of human T cells and chemical hapten exposure. As to time point: healthy volunteer bleed at 6 weeks. Unseparated into fractions, whole blood served as the source from which total RNA was extracted. Via MiXCR, TCRdb re-called the RACE reads, giving one row per CDR3 protein. The table has 50,000 to 70,000 distinct CDR3 sequences, around 6.1% seen once. Sequencing was done on a sample of whole blood. Receptors were obtained from a female donor in good health. Some clones in this sample may be carry-over from other donors' samples.

This clonotype was counted many times. The rearrangement uses TRBV28 and TRBJ2-5, with 12 bases fitting TRBD2. The germline CDR1 and CDR2 sequences are MDHEN and SYDVKM. J was trimmed by 2 bases and V by 5 bases; bases with no gene match: 3. The CDR3 contains 15 residues. The CDR3 loop is CASSEGTSGQETQYF. CDR3 DNA sequence: TGTGCCAGCAGTGAAGGGACTAGCGGGCAAGAGACCCAGTACTTC.

This chain connects TRBV6-4 to TRBJ2-1; D is unresolved. This CDR3 comprises 19 residues. Trimming took 6 bases from V and 5 from J, leaving 29 bases between them. The germline V gene encodes CDR1 MRHNA and CDR2 SNTAGT. The CDR3 spells CASRSQEIGYRRTNNEQFF. CDR3 nucleotide sequence: TGTGCCAGCAGAAGCCAAGAGATAGGTTACAGAAGGACGAACAATGAGCAGTTCTTC.

This clonotype was recorded a few times. The J gene is TRBJ2-7, the V gene TRBV30; TRBD1 agrees at 9 bases. V dropped 4 bases and J dropped 7; count of bases not matched to a gene: 11. Germline values: CDR1 GTSNPN, CDR2 SVGIG (reference sequence). The CDR3 is 14 residues long. The CDR3 loop is CAWTFRDRVREQYF. CDR3 sequence (DNA): TGTGCCTGGACCTTCCGGGACAGGGTTCGGGAGCAGTACTTC.

This clonotype was seen a few times. The genes are TRBV2 and TRBJ2-1, with TRBD1 as a possible D gene (5 bases). The length of the CDR3 is 17 residues. V was trimmed by 4 bases and J by 12 bases, leaving 28 bases between them. Germline lookup yields CDR1 SNHLY and CDR2 FYNNEI. DNA of the CDR3: TGTGCCAGCAGTGGGGTAAGGGGCGCCAGTCCCCTGGTGGGGCAGTTCTTC. As protein: CASSGVRGASPLVGQFF. The variable domain in full, with the rest retrieved from reference TRBV2 and TRBJ2-1, is EPEVTQTPSHQVTQMGQEVILRCVPISNHLYFYWYRQILGQKVEFLVSFYNNEISEKSEIFDDQFSVERPDGSNFTLKIRSTKLEDSAMYFCASSGVRGASPLVGQFFGPGTRLTVL.

This clonotype was seen ten or more times. DNA of the CDR3: TGTGCCAGCAGCCAAGGGGACAGGTTAAGCTCTGGAAACACCATATATTTT. Amino acid sequence: CASSQGDRLSSGNTIYF. The chain couples TRBV5-4 to TRBJ1-3; 8 bases match TRBD1. This CDR3 has 17 amino acids. V dropped 4 bases and J dropped 0; count of bases not matched to a gene: 9. Germline CDR1 SGHNT, CDR2 YYREEE (reference sequence).

V is TRBV20-1 and J is TRBJ2-3; 11 nucleotides line up with TRBD1. The V gene's germline CDR1 is DFQATT and CDR2 SNEGSKA (reference sequence). CDR3 size: 14 residues. The trim removed 6 bases at V and 6 bases at J, leaving 8 bases unmatched. The CDR3 DNA reads as TGCAGTGCCTCCGGGACAGGGGGGGCGGATACGCAGTATTTT. Its protein product is CSASGTGGADTQYF.

In its sample, this clonotype was seen many times. This chain joins TRBV4-2 and TRBJ1-2, with 7 bases matching TRBD1. The CDR3 totals 15 residues. CDR1 is LGHNA and CDR2 is YNFKEQ in the germline V gene. The V segment lost 0 bases and the J segment 3 bases; nucleotides outside the gene matches: 4. The CDR3 DNA reads TGTGCCAGCAGCCAAGATGAGGGGGCTGACTATGGCTACACCTTC. Its protein is CASSQDEGADYGYTF.

This clonotype was found many times. This chain joins TRBV7-9 and TRBJ2-7; 7 nucleotides line up with TRBD1. The CDR3 is made up of 13 amino acids. Germline CDR1 SEHNR, CDR2 FQNEAQ (reference sequence). V lost 4 bases, J lost 13 bases, and 13 bases stayed unmatched. CDR3 protein: CASSSAGTAKIYF. In DNA, the CDR3 is TGTGCCAGCAGCTCCGCCGGGACAGCTAAAATTTACTTC.

The chain couples TRBV15 to TRBJ2-5, with D possibly TRBD2 on 6 matching bases. The CDR3 spans 15 residues. V lost 2 bases to trimming and J lost 1 base, with 11 bases between them. Germline V gene data show CDR1 as LNHNV and CDR2 as YYDKDF (reference sequence). CDR3 amino acids: CATSRLSGSQETQYF. CDR3 nucleotide sequence: TGTGCCACCAGCAGACTTAGCGGATCCCAAGAGACCCAGTACTTC. The full variable domain, its missing parts supplied by reference TRBV15 and TRBJ2-5, is DAMVIQNPRYQVTQFGKPVTLSCSQTLNHNVMYWYQQKSSQAPKLLFHYYDKDFNNEADTPDNFQSRRPNTSFCFLDIRSPGLGDTAMYLCATSRLSGSQETQYFGPGTRLLVL.

This clonotype has a count of ten or more. The chain links TRBV2 to TRBJ2-7; D gene uncertain. Germline V lookup: CDR1 SNHLY, CDR2 FYNNEI. The CDR3 covers 13 residues. V dropped 4 bases and J dropped 6 bases, with 13 bases sitting between them. The CDR3 DNA reads as TGTGCCAGCAGTGCGTCTCTAAGCTCCGAGCAGTACTTC. The encoded protein is CASSASLSSEQYF.

This clonotype was found many times. The chain joins TRBV6-2 or TRBV6-3 to TRBJ2-7; TRBD2 is a possible D gene (6 bases). There are 13 residues in the CDR3. From germline, CDR1 is MNHEY and CDR2 SVGEGT. V was cut by 9 bases and J by 6 bases, with 18 bases left in between. In nucleotides, the CDR3 is TGTGCCAGTTATGGGGGAGGAGGGCCCGAGCAGTACTTC. Its translation is CASYGGGGPEQYF.

The sample holds many counts of this clonotype. V is TRBV18 and J is TRBJ2-1; 9 bases are shared with TRBD2. Germline CDR1 and CDR2: KGHSH and LQKENI. This CDR3 spans 16 amino acids. V gave up 8 bases and J gave up 6 bases; unmatched junction bases: 14. The chain's CDR3 is CASLISLAGTRNEQFF. For the CDR3, the DNA is TGTGCCAGCCTCATAAGCCTAGCGGGAACCCGCAATGAGCAGTTCTTC.

The chain recombines TRBV9 with TRBJ2-7; D assignment may be TRBD1 or TRBD2 (5 bases each). The CDR3 covers 14 residues. V was clipped by 2 bases and J by 5 bases, with 14 bases between them. Per germline, CDR1 SGDLS and CDR2 YYNGEE. CDR3 DNA sequence: TGTGCCAGCAGCGTTCAGGGCCGTAGCGACGAGCAGTACTTC. Translated, it gives CASSVQGRSDEQYF.

The sample holds many counts of this clonotype. This chain uses TRBV27 with TRBJ1-1; D unresolved. Trimming cost V 7 bases and J 1 base, with 7 bases left between them. CDR3 length: 12 amino acids. Germline V gene lookup returns CDR1 MNHEY and CDR2 SMNVEV (reference sequence). CDR3 DNA sequence: TGTGCCAGCATGAACAGGAACACTGAAGCTTTCTTT. Translated, it gives CASMNRNTEAFF.

This clonotype was observed a few times. V and J are TRBV9 and TRBJ2-3; 7 nucleotides line up with TRBD2. This CDR3 comprises 16 residues. The germline V gene encodes CDR1 SGDLS and CDR2 YYNGEE. After removal of 0 bases from V and 3 bases from J, the junction contained 7 bases not matched to a gene. The DNA of the CDR3 is TGTGCCAGCAGCGTAGTGGGAGGGGAAGAAACAGATACGCAGTATTTT. Its translation: CASSVVGGEETDTQYF.

This clonotype came up many times. This chain uses TRBV27 with TRBJ2-3; D is uncertain. CDR1 is MNHEY and CDR2 is SMNVEV in the germline V gene (reference sequence). The CDR3 is made up of 13 amino acids. Trimming removed 3 bases from V and 1 base from J, with 5 bases in between. This CDR3 reads CASSFIGTDTQYF. CDR3 nucleotides: TGTGCCAGCAGTTTTATCGGCACAGATACGCAGTATTTT.

The genes are TRBV12-5 and TRBJ2-1; D is uncertain. The V and J ends lost 5 bases and 2 bases respectively, with 7 bases between them. The CDR3 spans 13 residues. Germline CDR1 LGHNT, CDR2 FRNRAP. The CDR3 nucleotides are TGTGCTAGTGGTCAAAGTACCTACAATGAGCAGTTCTTC. It is translated as CASGQSTYNEQFF.

This clonotype was seen only a few times. The chain is built from TRBV11-2 and TRBJ2-3; no firm D call. The V end was cut by 0 bases, the J end by 0 bases, with 13 bases between. The CDR3 runs to 17 residues. Germline CDR1 SGHAT, CDR2 FQNNGV. Here the CDR3 DNA reads TGTGCCAGCAGCTTAGATCCGGCACCCCTAAGCACAGATACGCAGTATTTT. Amino acids: CASSLDPAPLSTDTQYF.

The chain uses TRBV29-1 and TRBJ2-5; 8 nucleotides match TRBD2. The CDR3 runs 14 residues. From germline, CDR1 is SQVTM and CDR2 ANQGSEA. V was clipped by 6 bases and J by 5 bases; unmatched bases: 11. The CDR3 sequence is CSVPVPGTRETQYF. As DNA, the CDR3 is TGCAGCGTCCCCGTCCCCGGGACTAGGGAGACCCAGTACTTC.

This clonotype was counted at least ten times. The chain recombines TRBV29-1 with TRBJ2-1, with TRBD2 identical over 8 bases. Germline CDR1 SQVTM, CDR2 ANQGSEA. This CDR3 contains 14 residues. Trimming cost V 4 bases and J 5 bases; bases outside gene matches: 7. The chain's CDR3 is CSVGKGLENNEQFF. DNA for the CDR3: TGCAGCGTTGGGAAGGGACTAGAGAACAATGAGCAGTTCTTC.

The table lists this clonotype with many counts. This sequence joins TRBV5-4 and TRBJ2-5; D is unresolved. This CDR3 spans 14 amino acids. The V end was cut by 0 bases, the J end by 2 bases, with 8 bases between. Germline CDR1 SGHNT, CDR2 YYREEE (reference sequence). The CDR3 DNA follows: TGTGCCAGCAGCTTGGGGTCCGAACAAGAGACCCAGTACTTC. It codes for CASSLGSEQETQYF.

J is TRBJ2-5 and V is TRBV11-2; D assignment may be TRBD1 or TRBD2 (5 bases each). Germline lookup yields CDR1 SGHAT and CDR2 FQNNGV. CDR3 length equals 14 residues. With 5 bases removed from V and 3 bases from J, the gap between germline ends came to 13 bases. This CDR3 reads CASSPRDGEETQYF. Written as DNA, the CDR3 is TGTGCCAGCAGCCCACGGGACGGCGAAGAGACCCAGTACTTC. Filled out from reference TRBV11-2 and TRBJ2-5, the complete variable domain reads EAGVAQSPRYKIIEKRQSVAFWCNPISGHATLYWYQQILGQGPKLLIQFQNNGVVDDSQLPKDRFSAERLKGVDSTLKIQPAKLEDSAVYLCASSPRDGEETQYFGPGTRLLVL.

This clonotype appeared many times. This chain joins TRBV7-9 and TRBJ2-7, with 11 bases identical to TRBD1. The V and J ends lost 5 bases and 4 bases, in that order; junction bases with no gene match: 7. There are 15 residues in the CDR3. Germline CDR1 is SEHNR and CDR2 is FQNEAQ (reference sequence). The CDR3 loop reads CASSAVGTGGYEQYF. The CDR3 DNA sequence: TGTGCCAGCAGCGCCGTGGGGACAGGGGGGTACGAGCAGTACTTC.

This clonotype was counted at least ten times. This chain connects TRBV5-1 to TRBJ2-6; D gene uncertain. The germline V and J ends were trimmed by 0 bases and 4 bases, with 11 bases remaining between them. Germline V gene data show CDR1 as SGHRS and CDR2 as YFSETQ. This CDR3 spans 16 amino acids. The CDR3 protein is CASSLGTKAGANVLTF. For the CDR3, the DNA is TGCGCCAGCAGCTTGGGTACAAAGGCGGGGGCCAACGTCCTGACTTTC. The complete variable domain, with remaining parts taken from reference TRBV5-1 and TRBJ2-6, reads KAGVTQTPRYLIKTRGQQVTLSCSPISGHRSVSWYQQTPGQGLQFLFEYFSETQRNKGNFPGRFSGRQFSNSRSEMNVSTLELGDSALYLCASSLGTKAGANVLTFGAGSRLTVL.

This clonotype was seen more than once but under ten times. V and J are TRBV4-1 and TRBJ2-7; TRBD2 matches 8 bases. The CDR3 spans 14 residues. Germline V CDR1 and CDR2: MGHRA, YSYEKL. V lost 4 bases and J lost 3; bases outside the gene matches: 5. The CDR3 nucleotides read TGCGCCAGCAGCCCCGGAGCGGGAGTCTACGAGCAGTACTTC. Amino acid sequence: CASSPGAGVYEQYF.

This clonotype was seen ten or more times. The rearrangement joins TRBV6-2 or TRBV6-3 to TRBJ2-1, with 8 nucleotides matching TRBD1. CDR3 length equals 15 residues. With V trimmed by 5 bases and J by 0 bases, 3 bases remained unmatched. Germline values: CDR1 MNHEY, CDR2 SVGEGT. In nucleotides, the CDR3 is TGTGCCAGCAGTAAAACAGGGGGCTCCTACAATGAGCAGTTCTTC. Its translation: CASSKTGGSYNEQFF.

This clonotype was picked up a small number of times. V usage is TRBV7-2 and J usage is TRBJ1-6, with 7 bases matching TRBD1. J was trimmed by 9 bases and V by 4 bases; bases with no gene match: 3. The CDR3 loop spans 13 amino acids. The V gene's germline CDR1 is SGHTA and CDR2 FQGNSA. The CDR3 DNA reads TGTGCCAGCAGCTCCCAGGGGGTTTCACCCCTCCACTTT. Translating it yields CASSSQGVSPLHF.

V usage is TRBV5-5 and J usage is TRBJ2-1; D is possibly TRBD2 (7 bases). Trimming took 4 bases from V and 8 from J, leaving 22 bases between them. The CDR3 has 16 amino acids. Germline-derived CDR1 and CDR2 are SGHKS and YYEKEE (reference sequence). CDR3 residues: CASSRSPGGRSHEQFF. The CDR3 region has the DNA TGTGCCAGCAGCCGAAGCCCGGGGGGCAGGTCGCATGAGCAGTTCTTC.

The chain recombines TRBV6-2 or TRBV6-3 with TRBJ1-1, with TRBD1 as a possible D gene (5 bases). The V end was cut by 6 bases, the J end by 5 bases, with 16 bases between. This CDR3 is 14 amino acids long. The germline gives CDR1 MNHEY, CDR2 SVGEGT. The CDR3 nucleotides are TGTGCCAGCAGCCGAACGGGGGAAGGGACTGAAGCTTTCTTT. The encoded protein is CASSRTGEGTEAFF.

This clonotype was detected ten times or more. The genes are TRBV20-1 and TRBJ2-3; possibly TRBD1 for D (5 bases). The CDR3 contains 13 residues. Trimming left V 5 bases short and J 1 base short, with 10 bases between. Germline loops: CDR1 DFQATT, CDR2 SNEGSKA (reference sequence). The CDR3 region is CSAFWTRTDTQYF. For the CDR3, the DNA is TGCAGTGCTTTCTGGACACGCACAGATACGCAGTATTTT.